These 18 T cell receptor beta chains were all obtained from the same sample, sequenced in a study of blood T cell repertoires in COVID-19. Sequencing used immunoSEQ multiplex PCR; TCRdb keeps in-frame clones, though not all of them. This table holds tens of thousands of clones, around 79% found once. What was sequenced was peripheral blood. These receptors were collected from a human donor in a cohort sampled during active COVID-19.

The chain has TRBV27 and TRBJ1-5; TRBD1 matches 7 bases. CDR3 size: 15 residues. After removal of 8 bases from V and 1 base from J, the junction contained 8 bases not matched to a gene. Germline CDR1 reads MNHEY; CDR2 reads SMNVEV (reference sequence). The CDR3 spells CASGVDRVSNQPQHF. The CDR3 DNA sequence: TGTGCCAGCGGGGTCGACAGGGTGAGCAATCAGCCCCAGCATTTT.

The table lists this clone with a count of one. V is TRBV29-1 and J is TRBJ1-3, with TRBD1 identical over 10 bases. Trimming took 6 bases from V and 0 from J; bases not matched to a gene: 5. The CDR3 sequence is 15 residues long. Per germline, CDR1 SQVTM and CDR2 ANQGSEA. CDR3 sequence: CSVERQGASGNTIYF. In nucleotides, the CDR3 is TGCAGCGTAGAGAGACAGGGGGCCTCTGGAAACACCATATATTTT.

This clone has only one observation. The V and J genes are TRBV15 and TRBJ2-7; 7 bases agree with TRBD1. The CDR3 runs to 15 residues. Per the germline V gene, CDR1 is LNHNV and CDR2 is YYDKDF (reference sequence). The junction had 9 bases not matched to a gene; V was cut back by 3 bases and J by 4 bases. The CDR3 loop is CATSRGDSRAYEQYF. DNA for the CDR3: TGTGCCACCAGCAGGGGGGACAGCCGGGCATACGAGCAGTACTTC.

The rearrangement joins TRBV4-3 to TRBJ2-1; D gene unclear. The V and J ends lost 0 bases and 2 bases respectively, with 8 bases between them. The CDR3 has 15 amino acids. Germline V lookup: CDR1 LGHNA, CDR2 YSLEER. In DNA, the CDR3 is TGCGCCAGCAGCCAAGAGGGCCCCCCCTACAATGAGCAGTTCTTC. The encoded protein is CASSQEGPPYNEQFF.

This rearrangement joins TRBV9 to TRBJ2-3, with a weak D call TRBD2 (6 bases). Trimming took off 0 bases at V and 6 bases at J, with 14 bases between the two ends. Germline V lookup: CDR1 SGDLS, CDR2 YYNGEE. This CDR3 contains 15 residues. DNA for the CDR3: TGTGCCAGCAGCGTAGCGAGCGGGCAGGGTGATACGCAGTATTTT. This sequence encodes CASSVASGQGDTQYF.

V gene TRBV27 combines with J gene TRBJ1-6; D perhaps matches TRBD1 (6 bases). The germline V and J ends were trimmed by 2 bases and 8 bases, with 7 bases remaining between them. The CDR3 is 13 amino acids. Germline V gene lookup returns CDR1 MNHEY and CDR2 SMNVEV (reference sequence). This CDR3 reads CASSLEGDSPLHF. As DNA, the CDR3 is TGTGCCAGCAGTTTAGAGGGGGATTCACCCCTCCACTTT.

Turning to this clone: A read error may account for a junction end that differs from germline. Other DNA sequences within the sample encode an identical CDR3. This sequence joins TRBV24-1 and TRBJ2-2, with 9 nucleotides matching TRBD2. The V gene's germline CDR1 is KGHDR and CDR2 SFDVKD. This CDR3 contains 18 residues. The CDR3 coding sequence is TGTGCCACCAGTGATCCGATTGTTAGCGGGAGTAGCACCGGAGAGCTGTTTTTT. Amino acid sequence: CATSDPIVSGSSTGELFF.

The chain recombines TRBV7-6 with TRBJ2-1; D not certain. CDR1 is SGHVS, CDR2 FNYEAQ, per germline. The CDR3 runs to 14 residues. Trimming cost V 4 bases and J 6 bases, with 13 bases left between them. The CDR3 sequence: CASSSGSRPNEQFF. CDR3 DNA: TGTGCCAGCAGCTCCGGGTCCCGGCCCAATGAGCAGTTCTTC.

The chain carries TRBV11-2 and TRBJ2-6; possible D gene TRBD2, 6 bases. Germline-derived CDR1 and CDR2 are SGHAT and FQNNGV. The CDR3 covers 17 residues. V lost 6 bases and J lost 0, with 15 bases in between. CDR3 region: CASSPGPTSSGANVLTF. The CDR3 nucleotides are TGTGCCAGCAGTCCGGGACCGACTAGCTCTGGGGCCAACGTCCTGACTTTC. Combining the CDR3 with reference TRBV11-2 and TRBJ2-6 gives the whole variable domain EAGVAQSPRYKIIEKRQSVAFWCNPISGHATLYWYQQILGQGPKLLIQFQNNGVVDDSQLPKDRFSAERLKGVDSTLKIQPAKLEDSAVYLCASSPGPTSSGANVLTFGAGSRLTVL.

The rearrangement links TRBV6-5 to TRBJ2-1, with D perhaps TRBD2 (6 bases). V lost 0 bases and J 9 bases, leaving 9 bases between the germline ends. Germline assignment: CDR1 MNHEY and CDR2 SVGAGI. This CDR3 region has 13 residues. CDR3 coding DNA: TGTGCCAGCAGTTACTCGAGGGGAGGTGAGCAGTTCTTC. Translated, it gives CASSYSRGGEQFF.

As to this clone: Within the sample, other DNA sequences also encode this same CDR3. J is TRBJ2-5 and V is TRBV5-1, with 7 bases identical to TRBD2. The CDR3 contains 13 residues. CDR1 is SGHRS, CDR2 YFSETQ, per germline. Trimming removed 0 bases from V and 5 bases from J; junction bases left unmatched: 1. The CDR3 loop reads CASSLGEGETQYF. CDR3 DNA: TGCGCCAGCAGCTTGGGGGAGGGGGAGACCCAGTACTTC.

The genes are TRBV6-5 and TRBJ1-5, with TRBD1 as a possible D gene (5 bases). CDR3 length: 14 residues. V lost 8 bases, J lost 3 bases, and 14 bases lay in between. Germline CDR1 and CDR2: MNHEY and SVGAGI. In nucleotides, the CDR3 is TGTGCCAGCGCTATTACAGGCCTCAATCAGCCCCAGCATTTT. Translation gives CASAITGLNQPQHF.

The J gene is TRBJ2-6, the V gene TRBV5-1; possible D gene TRBD1, 5 bases. Trimming removed 0 bases at V and 0 bases at J, with 13 bases between. The length of the CDR3 is 18 residues. The germline V gene has CDR1 SGHRS and CDR2 YFSETQ. DNA for the CDR3: TGCGCCAGCAGCTTGGGACAGCTAGACATCTCTGGGGCCAACGTCCTGACTTTC. Protein sequence: CASSLGQLDISGANVLTF.

The J gene is TRBJ1-1, the V gene TRBV4-1, with TRBD1 as a possible D gene (5 bases). The V end was cut by 0 bases, the J end by 0 bases, with 17 bases between. CDR3 length: 18 amino acids. Looked up from germline, CDR1 is MGHRA and CDR2 is YSYEKL. CDR3 in DNA: TGCGCCAGCAGCCAAGATGGCAGGGAGGTTCAGATGAACACTGAAGCTTTCTTT. It codes for CASSQDGREVQMNTEAFF.

This sequence joins TRBV2 and TRBJ2-7; TRBD2 matches at 7 bases. Germline-derived CDR1 and CDR2 are SNHLY and FYNNEI. There are 14 residues in the CDR3. J lost 5 bases, V lost 4 bases, and 8 bases had no gene match. The CDR3 nucleotides read TGTGCCAGCAGTGCGGGGAGGGACGGGAACGAGCAGTACTTC. Its translation is CASSAGRDGNEQYF.

Note on this clone: In the same sample, other DNA sequences code for this CDR3. The J gene is TRBJ1-1, the V gene TRBV11-3; maybe TRBD1 (5 bases). CDR1 SGHNT and CDR2 YENEEA come from the germline V gene. CDR3 length: 13 amino acids. V gave up 1 base and J gave up 4 bases, with 7 bases separating them. The CDR3 nucleotides are TGTGCCAGCAGCTTAGGTAGGGGCACTGAAGCTTTCTTT. It translates to CASSLGRGTEAFF.

The rearrangement joins TRBV9 to TRBJ1-6; 8 bases line up with TRBD1. CDR3 length: 15 amino acids. Trimming at V came to 3 bases and at J to 3 bases, leaving 2 bases not matched to a gene. The V gene's germline CDR1 is SGDLS and CDR2 YYNGEE. The CDR3 coding sequence is TGTGCCAGCAGCGCACAGGGGGTCTATAATTCACCCCTCCACTTT. Translated: CASSAQGVYNSPLHF.

The chain couples TRBV7-2 to TRBJ1-2; 8 bases align to TRBD1. CDR1 is SGHTA, CDR2 FQGNSA, per germline. This CDR3 is built from 13 residues. V lost 5 bases to trimming and J lost 6 bases; unmatched junction nucleotides: 5. The CDR3: CASSPDRVNGYTF. CDR3 nucleotide sequence: TGTGCCAGCAGCCCGGACAGGGTCAATGGCTACACCTTC.